Below are 30 T cell receptor beta chains sequenced from a single sample in a study of cytomegalovirus exposure and HLA in healthy donors. PCR employed 60 Vbeta and 13 Jbeta primers. Profiling relied on immunoSEQ multiplex PCR, and the TCRdb table lists in-frame clones only, not all of them. The sample has fewer than 200,000 clones, about 75% seen once. Sequenced material: PBMCs. The origin of the receptors is a man between 18 and 35 years old in good health and CMV-seronegative.

The chain is built from TRBV2 and TRBJ2-7; 16 bases map to TRBD2. CDR3 size: 15 residues. Trimming cost V 6 bases and J 3 bases; bases outside gene matches: 2. Germline V gives CDR1 SNHLY, CDR2 FYNNEI. The CDR3 loop reads CASRGLAGGSYEQYF. The CDR3, as DNA: TGTGCCAGCAGGGGACTAGCGGGAGGGAGCTACGAGCAGTACTTC.

The gene calls are TRBV7-2 and TRBJ2-3, with 7 bases matching TRBD1. This CDR3 region has 15 residues. Trimming took 4 bases from V and 3 from J; bases not matched to a gene: 7. Germline loops: CDR1 SGHTA, CDR2 FQGNSA. The CDR3 DNA reads as TGTGCCAGCAGCTCCCGAGGGGGCTGGACAGATACGCAGTATTTT. Translated: CASSSRGGWTDTQYF.

This clone appeared once. The V call is TRBV29-1, the J call TRBJ2-1; possibly TRBD2 for D (6 bases). The germline gives CDR1 SQVTM, CDR2 ANQGSEA. CDR3 length: 14 amino acids. V shed 1 base and J shed 0 bases, with 7 bases lying between them. Written as DNA, the CDR3 is TGCAGCGTTGAAGCGGGAGTCTCCTACAATGAGCAGTTCTTC. It codes for CSVEAGVSYNEQFF.

The chain joins TRBV6-5 to TRBJ2-7; D is unclear. The CDR3 is 15 amino acids. The germline CDR1 and CDR2 sequences are MNHEY and SVGAGI. V lost 0 bases and J 1 base, leaving 10 bases between the germline ends. The CDR3 DNA follows: TGTGCCAGCAGTTACTCTTCGGCTAGTTCCTACGAGCAGTACTTC. Translated, it gives CASSYSSASSYEQYF.

The chain uses TRBV9 and TRBJ2-1, with TRBD2 matching 9 bases. Germline values: CDR1 SGDLS, CDR2 YYNGEE. Trimming removed 3 bases from V and 4 bases from J; junction bases left unmatched: 14. The CDR3 has 18 amino acids. CDR3 DNA: TGTGCCAGCAGCGGAGAGTCACCAAGCGGGAGGCATTACAATGAGCAGTTCTTC. Protein sequence: CASSGESPSGRHYNEQFF.

A few counts support this clone. The V gene is TRBV4-2, the J gene TRBJ1-5; 9 nucleotides line up with TRBD1. Germline CDR1 LGHNA, CDR2 YNFKEQ. The CDR3 extends over 15 amino acids. V shed 4 bases and J 7 bases; nucleotides not matched to a gene: 8. DNA of the CDR3: TGTGCCAGCAGCCCAGACAGGGGGTATGGACAGCCCCAGCATTTT. Translating gives CASSPDRGYGQPQHF.

This sequence joins TRBV2 and TRBJ1-2; D is undetermined. The CDR3 runs to 15 residues. Germline-derived CDR1 and CDR2 are SNHLY and FYNNEI. Trimming stripped 4 bases from V and 8 bases from J, with 20 bases between. Here the CDR3 DNA reads TGTGCCAGCAGTGTAACCTCCCCAGTGGGGAGCGGCTACACCTTC. This sequence encodes CASSVTSPVGSGYTF.

The rearrangement joins TRBV9 to TRBJ1-5, with D perhaps matching TRBD1 (5 bases). The ends were cut back, 4 bases at V and 7 bases at J, with 15 bases in the middle. This CDR3 has 14 residues. Germline lookup yields CDR1 SGDLS and CDR2 YYNGEE. The CDR3: CASSRGTVQQPQHF. The CDR3 bases are TGTGCCAGCAGCAGGGGTACCGTCCAGCAGCCCCAGCATTTT.

The chain combines TRBV5-4 with TRBJ2-7; 16 bases fit TRBD2. The CDR3 is 16 amino acids. Germline CDR1 and CDR2: SGHNT and YYREEE (reference sequence). The ends lost 4 bases at V and 3 bases at J; junction bases unmatched: 4. The CDR3 DNA sequence: TGTGCCAGCAGCATGGGACTAGCGGGAGGGCTCTACGAGCAGTACTTC. This encodes CASSMGLAGGLYEQYF.

The chain uses TRBV10-1 and TRBJ2-7; 8 nucleotides align to TRBD1. This CDR3 contains 15 residues. CDR1 and CDR2 from the germline V gene are WNHNN and SYGVQD (reference sequence). V lost 0 bases and J lost 4; bases outside the gene matches: 5. As DNA, the CDR3 is TGCGCCAGCAGTGAGTCGGTCAGGGGGCGGTACGAGCAGTACTTC. It is translated as CASSESVRGRYEQYF.

The chain couples TRBV7-8 to TRBJ1-5; 7 bases line up with TRBD1. Trimming cost V 5 bases and J 1 base; bases outside gene matches: 11. CDR3 size: 17 residues. Germline CDR1 SGHVS, CDR2 FQNEAQ. The CDR3 loop reads CASSAPRDRRSNQPQHF. Written as DNA, the CDR3 is TGTGCCAGCAGCGCCCCCAGGGACAGAAGAAGCAATCAGCCCCAGCATTTT.

This sequence joins TRBV9 and TRBJ2-7; 8 bases align to TRBD1. Looked up from germline, CDR1 is SGDLS and CDR2 is YYNGEE. Trimming at V came to 1 base and at J to 9 bases, leaving 6 bases not matched to a gene. The CDR3 loop spans 13 amino acids. The DNA for the CDR3 is TGTGCCAGCAGCGTAAACGTCGGGACAGGGCAGTACTTC. Translated: CASSVNVGTGQYF.

The chain joins TRBV10-3 to TRBJ2-3, with 8 bases that match TRBD2. Germline loops: CDR1 ENHRY, CDR2 SYGVKD. There are 12 residues in the CDR3. Trimming cost V 6 bases and J 11 bases; bases outside gene matches: 7. Written as DNA, the CDR3 is TGTGCCATCAGGGGGGAGCGGGAGCGGCAGTATTTT. Translation: CAIRGERERQYF.

This clone was seen only a few times. V and J are TRBV6-6 and TRBJ1-1; possibly TRBD1 for D (6 bases). The CDR3 runs to 15 residues. V was trimmed by 2 bases and J by 4 bases, leaving 14 bases between them. CDR1 and CDR2 (germline): MNHNY, SVGAGI (reference sequence). The CDR3 region is CASSYRPTGTTEAFF. CDR3 in DNA: TGTGCCAGCAGTTACCGTCCCACAGGGACCACTGAAGCTTTCTTT.

This chain joins TRBV27 and TRBJ2-7, with a tentative D call TRBD2 (5 bases). Looked up from germline, CDR1 is MNHEY and CDR2 is SMNVEV (reference sequence). There are 12 residues in the CDR3. V was pared by 6 bases and J by 4 bases, with 10 bases between. The CDR3 bases are TGTGCCAGCAGCTTCACGGGGTACGAGCAGTACTTC. Translation: CASSFTGYEQYF.

This clone was observed a few times. The chain recombines TRBV5-6 with TRBJ2-7, with a tentative D call TRBD2 (5 bases). CDR3 length equals 12 residues. The V and J ends lost 5 bases and 3 bases respectively, with 9 bases between them. Germline values: CDR1 SGHDT, CDR2 YYEEEE. CDR3 region: CASRAGVYEQYF. The CDR3 nucleotides read TGTGCCAGCAGGGCCGGGGTCTACGAGCAGTACTTC.

The chain recombines TRBV6-6 with TRBJ2-7; 7 positions agree with TRBD2. The V and J ends lost 5 bases and 5 bases, in that order; junction bases with no gene match: 9. Germline assignment: CDR1 MNHNY and CDR2 SVGAGI (reference sequence). The CDR3 is made up of 14 amino acids. The CDR3 loop is CASSDGGSLHEQYF. The CDR3, as DNA: TGTGCCAGCAGTGACGGCGGGAGCCTACACGAGCAGTACTTC.

The V call is TRBV5-1, the J call TRBJ1-2, with 7 nucleotides matching TRBD1. The germline CDR1 and CDR2 sequences are SGHRS and YFSETQ. The CDR3 has 15 amino acids. V gave up 3 bases and J gave up 0 bases; unmatched junction bases: 5. CDR3 DNA: TGCGCCAGCAGCTCGAAGGGGGCGACTAACTATGGCTACACCTTC. It codes for CASSSKGATNYGYTF.

The chain recombines TRBV19 with TRBJ2-1; TRBD2 aligns across 7 bases. Germline loops: CDR1 LNHDA, CDR2 SQIVND (reference sequence). Germline trimming cut 1 base from V and 9 bases from J; bases unmatched to any gene: 0. The CDR3 runs 12 residues. The CDR3 coding sequence is TGTGCCAGTAGTATAGGGGGGGGTGAGCAGTTCTTC. Residues: CASSIGGGEQFF.

The chain uses TRBV5-5 and TRBJ2-7; 9 bases line up with TRBD1. The CDR3 is 15 amino acids. The germline CDR1 and CDR2 sequences are SGHKS and YYEKEE (reference sequence). J lost 2 bases, V lost 4 bases, and 7 bases had no gene match. The CDR3 DNA reads as TGTGCCAGCAGCCCCCCAGGGACAGGGACCTACGAGCAGTACTTC. Amino acid sequence: CASSPPGTGTYEQYF.

The rearrangement uses TRBV20-1 and TRBJ1-2; D uncertain. In germline, CDR1 is DFQATT, CDR2 SNEGSKA (reference sequence). This CDR3 comprises 11 residues. The CDR3 nucleotides read TGCAGAGGGCGGGATCTCTATGGCTACACCTTC. This codes for CRGRDLYGYTF.

The chain uses TRBV27 and TRBJ2-7; D possibly corresponds to TRBD1 (5 bases). The V end lost 1 base, the J end lost 0 bases, and 7 bases lay between the germline ends. In germline, CDR1 is MNHEY, CDR2 SMNVEV (reference sequence). The CDR3 has 14 residues. The CDR3 DNA follows: TGTGCCAGCAGTTTATTGCAGGGCTCCTACGAGCAGTACTTC. Amino acid sequence: CASSLLQGSYEQYF.

This chain joins TRBV7-7 and TRBJ2-1; D may be TRBD2 (5 bases). Between the trimmed V and J ends, which lost 3 bases and 3 bases, there was a span of 9 bases. Looked up from germline, CDR1 is SSHAT and CDR2 is FNYEAQ (reference sequence). CDR3 length equals 14 residues. The CDR3 coding sequence is TGTGCCAGCAGCTTCAGCGGAAACTACAATGAGCAGTTCTTC. Translating gives CASSFSGNYNEQFF.

This rearrangement joins TRBV7-2 to TRBJ2-7, with D tentatively TRBD2 (6 bases). Trimming stripped 2 bases from V and 3 bases from J, with 14 bases between. Germline V lookup: CDR1 SGHTA, CDR2 FQGNSA. This CDR3 region has 15 residues. Written as DNA, the CDR3 is TGTGCCAGCAGCTTATATCCTAGCGAGGACTACGAGCAGTACTTC. It translates to CASSLYPSEDYEQYF.

This clone was observed once. This chain connects TRBV18 to TRBJ2-5, with D unresolved. Germline V gives CDR1 KGHSH, CDR2 LQKENI. V gave up 3 bases and J gave up 2 bases, with 7 bases separating them. The CDR3 is 13 residues long. The CDR3: CASSPPYQETQYF. In nucleotides, the CDR3 is TGTGCCAGCTCACCCCCGTATCAAGAGACCCAGTACTTC.

This clone was seen once. This chain connects TRBV28 to TRBJ1-2, with no clear D. The germline gives CDR1 MDHEN, CDR2 SYDVKM. The V end was cut by 5 bases, the J end by 2 bases, with 6 bases between. The CDR3 runs to 12 residues. CDR3 DNA: TGTGCCAGCAGTGTTGGCAACTATGGCTACACCTTC. This translates into CASSVGNYGYTF.

The chain couples TRBV4-3 to TRBJ1-1; D unresolved. V lost 6 bases and J lost 5, with 13 bases in between. This CDR3 comprises 13 residues. Germline CDR1 and CDR2: LGHNA and YSLEER. CDR3 nucleotide sequence: TGCGCCAGCAGTGGGTGGGGAGGGACTGAAGCTTTCTTT. Translating gives CASSGWGGTEAFF.

The chain has TRBV5-4 and TRBJ1-1, with 11 bases matching TRBD1. Per the germline V gene, CDR1 is SGHNT and CDR2 is YYREEE (reference sequence). The length of the CDR3 is 14 residues. The junction had 2 bases not matched to a gene; V was cut back by 3 bases and J by 4 bases. This CDR3 is CASSWGQGGTEAFF. The CDR3 DNA sequence: TGTGCCAGCAGCTGGGGACAGGGGGGCACTGAAGCTTTCTTT.

The chain uses TRBV5-6 and TRBJ1-3, with TRBD1 matching over 9 bases. This CDR3 comprises 17 residues. The V gene end was trimmed by 3 bases and the J gene end by 0 bases; junction bases not matched to a gene: 7. The germline gives CDR1 SGHDT, CDR2 YYEEEE. The CDR3 DNA reads as TGTGCCAGCAGCTGGGGACAGGGCATCCTCTCTGGAAACACCATATATTTT. It yields the protein CASSWGQGILSGNTIYF. The complete variable domain, with remaining parts taken from reference TRBV5-6 and TRBJ1-3, reads DAGVTQSPTHLIKTRGQQVTLRCSPKSGHDTVSWYQQALGQGPQFIFQYYEEEERQRGNFPDRFSGHQFPNYSSELNVNALLLGDSALYLCASSWGQGILSGNTIYFGEGSWLTVV.

This sequence joins TRBV2 and TRBJ2-1; 9 bases map to TRBD2. This CDR3 contains 15 residues. V lost 8 bases and J lost 10; bases outside the gene matches: 15. Germline-derived CDR1 and CDR2 are SNHLY and FYNNEI. The CDR3 sequence is CASEGGAGGPREQFF. CDR3 nucleotides: TGTGCCAGCGAGGGTGGGGCGGGAGGGCCTAGAGAGCAGTTCTTC.